A selection of T cell receptor beta chains follows, all from one sample in a study of response to subunit inactivated influenza vaccine. TCRdb analysed the RT-PCR reads with MiXCR anew, one entry per CDR3 protein. The sample holds under 200,000 distinct CDR3 sequences, approximately 12% seen once. Another study also made use of these data, one on T cells expressing NK-cell markers.

The starting material was CD8+ T cells sorted from PBMCs, obtained 11 to 12 days after vaccination. The source is a man aged 50-60 years who received an inactivated influenza vaccine. Each CDR3 is given with its conserved first and last residue. Fields, in order: J gene, clone size, V gene, CDR3 length, D gene, CDR3 DNA, CDR3 protein. D genes are given only for firm matches. The size entry is marked missing in some rows and otherwise reads once, few, many or a size class.

J: TRBJ2-3
size: .
V: TRBV5-1
length: 16
D: TRBD1
DNA: TGCGCCAGCAGCCCAACAAGACAGGGTGGCACAGATACGCAGTATTTT
CDR3: CASSPTRQGGTDTQYF

J: TRBJ2-2
size: .
V: TRBV27
length: 16
D: TRBD2
DNA: TGTGCCAGCAGTTTGATAGCGGGAGAGGGGTCCGGGGAGCTGTTTTTT
CDR3: CASSLIAGEGSGELFF

J: TRBJ2-7
size: few
V: TRBV7-8
length: 19
D: .
DNA: TGTGCCAGCAGCTTAGTCCCCTGGGGGGCAGCCGGTCTCACCTACGAGCAGTACTTC
CDR3: CASSLVPWGAAGLTYEQYF

J: TRBJ2-7
size: .
V: TRBV24-1
length: 13
D: .
DNA: TGTGCCACCAGTGAGGCGGACTCCTACGAGCAGTACTTC
CDR3: CATSEADSYEQYF

J: TRBJ2-7
size: many
V: TRBV3-1
length: 15
D: .
DNA: TGTGCCAGCAGCCAAGGGGCAGGGGGGTCCTACGAGCAGTACTTC
CDR3: CASSQGAGGSYEQYF

J: TRBJ2-1
size: few
V: TRBV4-2
length: 13
D: .
DNA: TGTGCCAGCAGCCACCCCACGGCAAATGAGCAGTTCTTC
CDR3: CASSHPTANEQFF

J: TRBJ2-7
size: few
V: TRBV27
length: 13
D: TRBD1
DNA: TGTGCCAGCAGCCGGGACAGAACCTACGAGCAGTACTTC
CDR3: CASSRDRTYEQYF

J: TRBJ2-1
size: many
V: TRBV5-1
length: 15
D: .
DNA: TGCGCCAGCAGCTTTGCGGGGAGCTCCTACAATGAGCAGTTCTTC
CDR3: CASSFAGSSYNEQFF

J: TRBJ2-5
size: .
V: TRBV20-1
length: 21
D: TRBD2
DNA: TGCAGTGCTAGAGGAACGGGACTAGCGGGAGTACCAATCAAGTACCAAGAGACCCAGTACTTC
CDR3: CSARGTGLAGVPIKYQETQYF

J: TRBJ1-1
size: .
V: TRBV13
length: 15
D: TRBD1
DNA: TGTGCCAGCAGCTTACGAGCAGGGGGTGGTACTGAAGCTTTCTTT
CDR3: CASSLRAGGGTEAFF

J: TRBJ2-7
size: .
V: TRBV28
length: 15
D: .
DNA: TGTGCCAGCAGTTTATTGGCTAGCGCGGTCTACGAGCAGTACTTC
CDR3: CASSLLASAVYEQYF

J: TRBJ2-2
size: few
V: TRBV11-2
length: 18
D: TRBD2
DNA: TGTGCCAGCAGCTTAGAACTAGCGGGGCCCCGTAACACCGGGGAGCTGTTTTTT
CDR3: CASSLELAGPRNTGELFF

J: TRBJ1-2
size: .
V: TRBV6-5
length: 11
D: .
DNA: TGTGCCAGCAGCAATGCTCACGGCTACACCTTC
CDR3: CASSNAHGYTF